Below, one T cell receptor beta chain is given with its context. The data were obtained in a study of blood T cell repertoires in COVID-19. Study details: Spain, Italy and the United States supplied samples that represented acute and convalescent COVID-19. Nucleic acid was either cDNA or gDNA, and it came from T cells, B-cell-depleted T cells, or PBMCs.

Original processing notes: Nucleated cell counts were estimated from reference gene primer amplification. The method was immunoSEQ multiplex PCR; TCRdb's version includes in-frame clones alone and lacks a portion of them. The V and J calls and clone size are taken from that table; D and trimming were inferred from the DNA. The sample has over 85,000 clones, 84% seen once; the top ten hold around 9.5%. Sequencing was done on a sample of peripheral blood. The clonotype was recovered from a man aged 35 to 55 with active or convalescent COVID-19.

CDR3 sequence (DNA): TGTGCCAGCAGCTTCGCGGGGGGCCCCACAGATACGCAGTATTTT. Translating it yields CASSFAGGPTDTQYF. This chain connects TRBV5-4 to TRBJ2-3; 8 nucleotides match TRBD2. CDR1 and CDR2 from the germline V gene are SGHNT and YYREEE (reference sequence). The length of the CDR3 is 15 residues. The V segment lost 2 bases and the J segment 2 bases; nucleotides outside the gene matches: 4.